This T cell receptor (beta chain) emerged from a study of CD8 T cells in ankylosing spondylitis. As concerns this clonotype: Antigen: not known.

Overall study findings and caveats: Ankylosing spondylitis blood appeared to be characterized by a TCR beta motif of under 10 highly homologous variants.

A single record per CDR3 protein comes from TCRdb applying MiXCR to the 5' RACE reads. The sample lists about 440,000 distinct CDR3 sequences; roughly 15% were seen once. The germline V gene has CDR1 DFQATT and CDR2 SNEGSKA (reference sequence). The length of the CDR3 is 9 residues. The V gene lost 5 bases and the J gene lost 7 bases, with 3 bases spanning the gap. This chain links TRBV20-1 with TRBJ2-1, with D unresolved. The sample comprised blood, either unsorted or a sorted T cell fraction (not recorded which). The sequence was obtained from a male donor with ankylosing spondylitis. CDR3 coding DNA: TGCAGTGCTGCTAATGAGCAGTTCTTC. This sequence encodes CSAANEQFF.